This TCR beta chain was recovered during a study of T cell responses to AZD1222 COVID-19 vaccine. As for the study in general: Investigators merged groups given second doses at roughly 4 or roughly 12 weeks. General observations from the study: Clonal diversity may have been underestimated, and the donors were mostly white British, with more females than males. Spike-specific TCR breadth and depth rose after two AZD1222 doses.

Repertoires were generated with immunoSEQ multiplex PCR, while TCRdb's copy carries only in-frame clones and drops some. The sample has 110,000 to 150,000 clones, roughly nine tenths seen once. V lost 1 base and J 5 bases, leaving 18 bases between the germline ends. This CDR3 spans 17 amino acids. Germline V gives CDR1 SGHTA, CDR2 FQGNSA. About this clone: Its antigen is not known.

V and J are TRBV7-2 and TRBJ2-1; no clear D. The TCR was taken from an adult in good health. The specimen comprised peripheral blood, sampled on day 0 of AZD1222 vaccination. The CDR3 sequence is CASSLGLGHRVNNEQFF. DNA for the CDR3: TGTGCCAGCAGCTTAGGGCTGGGCCACCGAGTAAACAATGAGCAGTTCTTC.